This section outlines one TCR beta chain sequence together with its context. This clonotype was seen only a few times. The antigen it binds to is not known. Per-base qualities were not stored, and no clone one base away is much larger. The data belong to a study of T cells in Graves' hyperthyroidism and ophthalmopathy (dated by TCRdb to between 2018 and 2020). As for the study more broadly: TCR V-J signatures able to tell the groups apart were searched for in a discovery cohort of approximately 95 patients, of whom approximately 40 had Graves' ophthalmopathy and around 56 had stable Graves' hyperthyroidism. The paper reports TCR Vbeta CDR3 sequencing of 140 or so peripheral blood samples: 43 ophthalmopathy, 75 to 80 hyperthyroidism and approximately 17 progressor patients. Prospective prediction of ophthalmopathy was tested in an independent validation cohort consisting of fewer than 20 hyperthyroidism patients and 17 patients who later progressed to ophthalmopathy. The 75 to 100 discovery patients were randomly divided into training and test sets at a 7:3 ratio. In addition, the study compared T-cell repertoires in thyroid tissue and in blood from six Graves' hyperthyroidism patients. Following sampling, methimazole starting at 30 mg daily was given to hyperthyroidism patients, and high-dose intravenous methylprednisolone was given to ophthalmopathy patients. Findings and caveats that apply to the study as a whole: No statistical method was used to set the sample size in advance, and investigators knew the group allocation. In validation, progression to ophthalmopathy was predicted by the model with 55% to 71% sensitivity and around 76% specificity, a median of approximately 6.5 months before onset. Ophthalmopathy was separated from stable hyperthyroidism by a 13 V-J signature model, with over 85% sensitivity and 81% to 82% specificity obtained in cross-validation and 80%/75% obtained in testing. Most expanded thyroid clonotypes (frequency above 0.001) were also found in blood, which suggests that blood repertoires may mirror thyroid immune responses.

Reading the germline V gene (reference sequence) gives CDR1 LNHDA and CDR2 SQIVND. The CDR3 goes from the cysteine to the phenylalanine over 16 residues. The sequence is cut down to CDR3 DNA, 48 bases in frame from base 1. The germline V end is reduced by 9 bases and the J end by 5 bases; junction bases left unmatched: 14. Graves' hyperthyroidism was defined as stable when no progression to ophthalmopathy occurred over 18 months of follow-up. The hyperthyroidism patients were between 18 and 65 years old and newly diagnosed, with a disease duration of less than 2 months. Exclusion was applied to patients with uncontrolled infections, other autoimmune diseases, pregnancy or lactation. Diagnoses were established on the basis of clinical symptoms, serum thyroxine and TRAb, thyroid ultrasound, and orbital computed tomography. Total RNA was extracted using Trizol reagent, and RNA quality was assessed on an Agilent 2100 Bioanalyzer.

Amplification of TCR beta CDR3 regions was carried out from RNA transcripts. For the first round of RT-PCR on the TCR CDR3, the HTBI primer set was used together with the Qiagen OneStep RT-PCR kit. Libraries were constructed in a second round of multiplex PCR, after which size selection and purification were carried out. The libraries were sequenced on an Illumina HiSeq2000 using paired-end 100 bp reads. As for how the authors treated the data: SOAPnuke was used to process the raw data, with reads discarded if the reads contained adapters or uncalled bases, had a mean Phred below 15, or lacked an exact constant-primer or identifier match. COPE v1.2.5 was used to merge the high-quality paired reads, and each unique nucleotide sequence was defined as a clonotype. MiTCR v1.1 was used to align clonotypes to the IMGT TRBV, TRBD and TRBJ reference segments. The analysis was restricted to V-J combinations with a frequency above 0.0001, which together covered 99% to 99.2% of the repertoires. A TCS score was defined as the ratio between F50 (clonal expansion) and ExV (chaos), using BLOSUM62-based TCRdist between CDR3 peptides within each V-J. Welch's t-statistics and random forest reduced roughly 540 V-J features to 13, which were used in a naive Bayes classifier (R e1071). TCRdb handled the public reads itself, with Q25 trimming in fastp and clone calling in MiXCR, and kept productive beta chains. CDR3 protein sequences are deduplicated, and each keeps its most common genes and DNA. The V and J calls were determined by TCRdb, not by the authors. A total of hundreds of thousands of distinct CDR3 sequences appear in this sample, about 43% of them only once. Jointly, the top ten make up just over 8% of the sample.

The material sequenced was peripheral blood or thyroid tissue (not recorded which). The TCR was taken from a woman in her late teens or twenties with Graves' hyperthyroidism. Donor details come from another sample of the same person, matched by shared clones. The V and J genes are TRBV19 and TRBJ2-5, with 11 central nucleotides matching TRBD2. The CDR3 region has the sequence CASRGSGRASGETQYF. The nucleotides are TGTGCCAGCCGAGGTAGCGGGAGGGCCTCGGGTGAGACCCAGTACTTC.